Presented here are 26 T cell receptor beta chains from one specimen sequenced in a study of blood T cell repertoires in COVID-19. Clones were read by immunoSEQ multiplex PCR, and TCRdb kept only the in-frame ones, dropping some. Of 200,000 to 250,000 clones listed, more than 65% are singletons. The material sequenced was peripheral blood. The receptor source for this set is a woman at least 80 years old with acute or convalescent COVID-19.

There are a few counts of this clone. The CDR3 DNA reads as TGTGCCAGTACAAACACTGAAGCTTTCTTT. Its protein is CASTNTEAFF. The chain links TRBV6-5 to TRBJ1-1; D is uncertain. The ends were cut back, 9 bases at V and 2 bases at J, with 4 bases in the middle. CDR1 and CDR2 (germline): MNHEY, SVGAGI. The CDR3 runs to 10 residues.

The rearrangement joins TRBV6-5 to TRBJ1-6; the D gene is possibly TRBD1 (5 bases). The CDR3 has 14 residues. Germline V gene data show CDR1 as MNHEY and CDR2 as SVGAGI. Trimming took 6 bases from V and 8 from J, leaving 14 bases between them. The CDR3 coding sequence is TGTGCCAGCAGCACCCAGGGTGGGGATTCACCCCTCCACTTT. Translating gives CASSTQGGDSPLHF.

V is TRBV19 and J is TRBJ1-4; D remains ambiguous. Germline V gene lookup returns CDR1 LNHDA and CDR2 SQIVND (reference sequence). The length of the CDR3 is 17 residues. With 5 bases removed from V and 1 base from J, the gap between germline ends came to 17 bases. This CDR3 is CASSLSRPGGTNEKLFF. The CDR3 DNA follows: TGTGCCAGTAGTCTTTCACGACCCGGCGGAACTAATGAAAAACTGTTTTTT.

This sequence joins TRBV6-4 and TRBJ1-1; D may be TRBD1 (5 bases). Per germline, CDR1 MRHNA and CDR2 SNTAGT. The CDR3 is 14 amino acids. V gave up 4 bases and J gave up 8 bases, with 17 bases separating them. CDR3 loop: CASSAERGKGEAFF. The DNA for the CDR3 is TGTGCCAGCAGTGCCGAACGGGGGAAGGGCGAAGCTTTCTTT.

This rearrangement joins TRBV5-5 to TRBJ1-1; the match to TRBD1 covers 9 bases. Germline V lookup: CDR1 SGHKS, CDR2 YYEKEE (reference sequence). The J segment lost 5 bases and the V segment lost 7 bases, leaving 12 bases of the junction unmatched. The CDR3 has 15 residues. In nucleotides, the CDR3 is TGTGCCAGCGGGTCATATGCGGGACAGGGTACTGAAGCTTTCTTT. Translating gives CASGSYAGQGTEAFF.

The chain combines TRBV27 with TRBJ2-7; maybe TRBD2 (5 bases). Trimming removed 8 bases at V and 2 bases at J, with 16 bases between. CDR1 is MNHEY, CDR2 SMNVEV, per germline (reference sequence). The CDR3 consists of 14 residues. For the CDR3, the DNA is TGTGCCAGCGGACGACCCTCCGGGACCTACGAGCAGTACTTC. This codes for CASGRPSGTYEQYF.

The chain has TRBV4-2 and TRBJ2-1, with 12 bases aligning to TRBD2. CDR1 and CDR2 (germline): LGHNA, YNFKEQ. The CDR3 loop spans 16 amino acids. Trimming cost V 4 bases and J 9 bases; bases outside gene matches: 10. CDR3 protein: CASSLSPGLAGSEQFF. Written as DNA, the CDR3 is TGTGCCAGCAGCCTGAGCCCTGGACTAGCGGGAAGTGAGCAGTTCTTC.

This clone turned up a few times. This sequence joins TRBV19 and TRBJ2-2; 12 positions match TRBD1. Unmatched junction bases numbered 4, after V lost 10 bases and J lost 4 bases. From germline, CDR1 is LNHDA and CDR2 SQIVND (reference sequence). The CDR3 is 14 amino acids. Here the CDR3 reads CAIRDRGLTGELFF. CDR3 nucleotides: TGTGCCATCCGGGACAGGGGGCTCACCGGGGAGCTGTTTTTT.

The chain couples TRBV27 to TRBJ2-6, with 9 bases lining up with TRBD1. Germline CDR1 is MNHEY and CDR2 is SMNVEV (reference sequence). The CDR3 has 17 amino acids. Germline trimming cut 4 bases from V and 3 bases from J; bases unmatched to any gene: 7. CDR3 sequence reads: CASSSGQGLSGANVLTF. CDR3 sequence (DNA): TGTGCCAGCAGTTCGGGACAGGGACTGAGTGGGGCCAACGTCCTGACTTTC.

The CDR3, as DNA: TGTGCCAGCAGTGACGGACACGCCAAACCGTTAGGCTACACCTTC. Its translation: CASSDGHAKPLGYTF. The chain joins TRBV6-2 or TRBV6-3 to TRBJ1-2; a weak D match, TRBD1 (5 bases). V lost 5 bases and J lost 8, with 21 bases in between. The CDR3 consists of 15 residues. CDR1 and CDR2 (germline): MNHEY, SVGEGT.

The genes are TRBV24-1 and TRBJ1-1; 8 bases align to TRBD1. Germline CDR1 KGHDR, CDR2 SFDVKD. This CDR3 is built from 14 residues. V lost 11 bases and J lost 0; bases outside the gene matches: 7. The CDR3 region is CAIPTGALNTEAFF. The CDR3 nucleotides read TGTGCCATTCCGACAGGGGCTTTGAACACTGAAGCTTTCTTT.

CDR3 loop: CASSRTGGIDTQYF. DNA of the CDR3: TGTGCCAGCAGCAGGACAGGGGGTATAGATACGCAGTATTTT. The chain recombines TRBV5-4 with TRBJ2-3, with 10 bases fitting TRBD1. CDR1 is SGHNT, CDR2 YYREEE, per germline (reference sequence). The CDR3 sequence is 14 residues long. Trimming removed 4 bases from V and 5 bases from J; junction bases left unmatched: 4.

The chain recombines TRBV5-1 with TRBJ1-4; possible D gene TRBD1, 6 bases. The CDR3 contains 13 residues. The germline CDR1 and CDR2 sequences are SGHRS and YFSETQ. V was trimmed by 5 bases and J by 5 bases, leaving 10 bases between them. CDR3 sequence reads: CASRDSANEKLFF. CDR3 DNA: TGCGCCAGCAGGGACAGCGCCAATGAAAAACTGTTTTTT.

The chain is built from TRBV4-1 and TRBJ1-5, with D unclear. Per germline, CDR1 MGHRA and CDR2 YSYEKL. This CDR3 contains 14 residues. V was trimmed by 0 bases and J by 7 bases, leaving 10 bases between them. This chain's CDR3 is CASSQDRASQPQHF. Here the CDR3 DNA reads TGCGCCAGCAGCCAAGATCGAGCCTCACAGCCCCAGCATTTT.

CDR3 nucleotides: TGTGCCAGTAGTGGAGAGACTAGCGGGGGAACCGGGGAGCTGTTTTTT. Encoded protein: CASSGETSGGTGELFF. The chain recombines TRBV19 with TRBJ2-2; TRBD2 aligns across 12 bases. The CDR3 loop spans 16 amino acids. The V gene's germline CDR1 is LNHDA and CDR2 SQIVND (reference sequence). The V gene end was trimmed by 5 bases and the J gene end by 5 bases; junction bases not matched to a gene: 6.

The J gene is TRBJ2-1, the V gene TRBV5-1; D gene unclear. The CDR3 covers 15 residues. Germline CDR1 reads SGHRS; CDR2 reads YFSETQ. V shed 0 bases and J shed 6 bases, with 13 bases lying between them. CDR3 sequence reads: CASSLAPGRSNEQFF. Here the CDR3 DNA reads TGCGCCAGCAGCTTGGCCCCAGGCCGTTCCAATGAGCAGTTCTTC.

The chain uses TRBV19 and TRBJ2-3; weak D call: TRBD1 (5 bases). This CDR3 contains 15 residues. Germline V gene data show CDR1 as LNHDA and CDR2 as SQIVND (reference sequence). Trimming removed 4 bases from V and 4 bases from J, with 15 bases in between. Here the CDR3 DNA reads TGTGCCAGTAGTAGGAGCCAGGGTAGGGCAGATACGCAGTATTTT. The encoded protein is CASSRSQGRADTQYF.

The rearrangement joins TRBV5-1 to TRBJ1-6, with a tentative D call TRBD1 (6 bases). V lost 0 bases and J lost 6, with 13 bases in between. Germline V gene data show CDR1 as SGHRS and CDR2 as YFSETQ. The CDR3 consists of 16 residues. The CDR3: CASSLEGGLSNSPLHF. The DNA of the CDR3 is TGCGCCAGCAGCTTGGAAGGGGGTCTCAGTAATTCACCCCTCCACTTT. Drawing the rest from reference TRBV5-1 and TRBJ1-6, the complete variable domain is KAGVTQTPRYLIKTRGQQVTLSCSPISGHRSVSWYQQTPGQGLQFLFEYFSETQRNKGNFPGRFSGRQFSNSRSEMNVSTLELGDSALYLCASSLEGGLSNSPLHFGNGTRLTVT.

The chain combines TRBV28 with TRBJ2-5; 12 positions agree with TRBD1. Germline CDR1 MDHEN, CDR2 SYDVKM. The J segment lost 1 base and the V segment lost 5 bases, leaving 5 bases of the junction unmatched. The CDR3 consists of 16 residues. The DNA for the CDR3 is TGTGCCAGCAGTACCCGGGACAGGGGGCTCCAAGAGACCCAGTACTTC. It yields the protein CASSTRDRGLQETQYF.

The genes are TRBV4-2 and TRBJ1-4, with D uncertain. Germline CDR1 is LGHNA and CDR2 is YNFKEQ. The CDR3 loop spans 13 amino acids. V was shortened by 0 bases and J by 6 bases, with 5 bases between the two germline ends. The DNA of the CDR3 is TGTGCCAGCAGCCAAGATCGGGATGAAAAACTGTTTTTT. Translated, it gives CASSQDRDEKLFF.

The chain links TRBV5-8 to TRBJ1-2; 12 nucleotides agree with TRBD1. V lost 3 bases to trimming and J lost 7 bases; unmatched junction nucleotides: 4. The germline CDR1 and CDR2 sequences are SGHTS and YDEGEE. The CDR3 length is 14 residues. CDR3 amino acids: CASSSGTGGGGYTF. The DNA of the CDR3 is TGTGCCAGCAGCTCCGGGACAGGGGGCGGTGGCTACACCTTC. Using reference TRBV5-8 and TRBJ1-2 for the parts outside the CDR3, the full variable domain is EAGVTQSPTHLIKTRGQQATLRCSPISGHTSVYWYQQALGLGLQFLLWYDEGEERNRGNFPPRFSGRQFPNYSSELNVNALELEDSALYLCASSSGTGGGGYTFGSGTRLTVV.

The V call is TRBV5-5, the J call TRBJ1-5; a possible D gene is TRBD1 (6 bases). The CDR3 totals 16 residues. The germline V and J ends were trimmed by 4 bases and 0 bases, with 14 bases remaining between them. Germline values: CDR1 SGHKS, CDR2 YYEKEE (reference sequence). The chain's CDR3 is CASSRGQFDSNQPQHF. CDR3 nucleotides: TGTGCCAGCAGCCGCGGACAGTTTGATAGCAATCAGCCCCAGCATTTT.

The chain links TRBV5-1 to TRBJ1-4; D possibly corresponds to TRBD1 (6 bases). This CDR3 region has 16 residues. Germline CDR1 and CDR2: SGHRS and YFSETQ. V dropped 2 bases and J dropped 1 base, with 12 bases sitting between them. The CDR3, as DNA: TGCGCCAGCAGCTTACAGGGTCCCGGAACTAATGAAAAACTGTTTTTT. The encoded protein is CASSLQGPGTNEKLFF.

The chain has TRBV18 and TRBJ2-7, with no clear D. The CDR3 totals 13 residues. In germline, CDR1 is KGHSH, CDR2 LQKENI. The V and J ends lost 3 bases and 5 bases respectively, with 11 bases between them. CDR3 region: CASSPGQVDEQYF. DNA for the CDR3: TGTGCCAGCTCACCGGGTCAGGTCGACGAGCAGTACTTC.

The chain carries TRBV14 and TRBJ2-7; 8 nucleotides line up with TRBD1. Trimming took 4 bases from V and 4 from J; bases not matched to a gene: 9. The CDR3 extends over 15 amino acids. CDR1 is SGHDN, CDR2 FVKESK, per germline. The CDR3 loop is CASSRSGTGLYEQYF. The CDR3 DNA reads TGTGCCAGCAGCCGATCCGGGACAGGTTTGTACGAGCAGTACTTC.

By proportion, this clone is medium-sized. V gene TRBV5-8 combines with J gene TRBJ1-3; D gene ambiguous. The CDR3 is made up of 14 amino acids. Looked up from germline, CDR1 is SGHTS and CDR2 is YDEGEE. Between the trimmed V and J ends, which lost 6 bases and 0 bases, there was a span of 10 bases. CDR3 in amino acids: CASTEGLSGNTIYF. In nucleotides, the CDR3 is TGTGCCAGCACCGAGGGTCTCTCTGGAAACACCATATATTTT.